The clone carrying this TCR beta chain was detected only a few times. The sample is drawn from a study of shared T cell receptors in the human thymus. The method was immunoSEQ multiplex PCR; TCRdb's version includes in-frame clones alone and lacks a portion of them. This table holds roughly 700,000 clones, around nine tenths found once. V was pared by 5 bases and J by 9 bases, with 10 bases of the junction left unmatched. Looked up from germline, CDR1 is SNHLY and CDR2 is FYNNEI. The CDR3 has 16 residues. These data were also filed under a second study, of human thymus T cells. That work adds: Donor material was obtained from healthy Finnish infants undergoing corrective surgery for congenital heart defects. Surgeons resected thymus tissue during corrective heart surgery. Apparent bias marked the V and J gene usage of thymic and blood repertoires. Related research found strongly overlapping thymic repertoires in unrelated individuals.

This clonotype was sampled from a boy younger than two with a congenital heart defect. Source material: thymocytes. The chain carries TRBV2 and TRBJ2-1; TRBD2 aligns across 13 bases. The CDR3 bases are TGTGCCAGCAGTAGAGAACTAGCGGGAGGGCGGGGTGAGCAGTTCTTC. It specifies CASSRELAGGRGEQFF.